This T cell receptor (beta chain) derives from a study of cytotoxic CD8 clonotypes in ibrutinib-treated CLL. Background on the study: Enrolment comprised 11 relapsed/refractory and more than 14 treatment-naive patients; fewer than 18 were IGHV unmutated.

This CDR3 has 16 residues. Trimming pared 1 base from V and 2 bases from J, leaving 13 bases between. CDR1 is LGHNA, CDR2 YSLEER, per germline. The repertoire was sequenced with immunoSEQ multiplex PCR; TCRdb's copy has only in-frame clones and lacks some. This sample has a few hundred thousand clones, with around 70% found just once. Here the sequenced sample was PBMCs, taken after 24 months of ibrutinib treatment. The clonotype comes from a human donor with chronic lymphocytic leukemia. This chain connects TRBV4-3 to TRBJ2-3; D possibly corresponds to TRBD1 (6 bases). The DNA for the CDR3 is TGCGCCAGCAGCCAAGTATATATGGGGGCCACAGATACGCAGTATTTT. Translation gives CASSQVYMGATDTQYF.